These 7 T cell receptor beta chains came from one sample sequenced in a study of T cell responses to AZD1222 COVID-19 vaccine. Produced via immunoSEQ multiplex PCR; TCRdb's table is partial and in-frame only. Of some 95,000 clones in the sample, roughly nine tenths are singletons; the top ten hold 3.7%. The starting material was peripheral blood, obtained on day 0 of AZD1222 vaccination. These receptors all come from an adult in good health.

The rearrangement links TRBV9 to TRBJ1-3; the D is unclear. V was cut by 7 bases and J by 1 base, with 0 bases left in between. Germline CDR1 reads SGDLS; CDR2 reads YYNGEE. The length of the CDR3 is 10 residues. The CDR3 reads CASSGNTIYF. Written as DNA, the CDR3 is TGTGCCAGCTCTGGAAACACCATATATTTT. Drawing the rest from reference TRBV9 and TRBJ1-3, the complete variable domain is DSGVTQTPKHLITATGQRVTLRCSPRSGDLSVYWYQQSLDQGLQFLIQYYNGEERAKGNILERFSAQQFPDLHSELNLSSLELGDSALYFCASSGNTIYFGEGSWLTVV.

The CDR3 DNA follows: TGTGCCAGCAGCTTAGTCAGCGGGGGGGCGGAGGTTGAGCAGTTCTTC. Its protein product is CASSLVSGGAEVEQFF. J is TRBJ2-1 and V is TRBV11-3, with TRBD2 matching over 10 bases. Germline CDR1 reads SGHNT; CDR2 reads YENEEA. With 1 base clipped from V and 9 bases from J, the junction kept 9 bases outside the gene matches. This CDR3 is built from 16 residues.

This rearrangement joins TRBV6-1 to TRBJ1-1; the D gene is possibly TRBD1 (5 bases). V was shortened by 3 bases and J by 3 bases, with 11 bases between the two germline ends. Germline assignment: CDR1 MNHNS and CDR2 SASEGT. This CDR3 contains 14 residues. The CDR3 region has the DNA TGTGCCAGCAGTGACCTCCGGGGGGACACTGAAGCTTTCTTT. It translates to CASSDLRGDTEAFF.

The chain joins TRBV12-3 or TRBV12-4 to TRBJ1-2, with 10 bases that match TRBD1. V dropped 6 bases and J dropped 6; count of bases not matched to a gene: 4. The CDR3 extends over 13 amino acids. CDR3 nucleotide sequence: TGTGCCAGCAGAAGACAGGGGGCGGATGGCTACACCTTC. Its protein product is CASRRQGADGYTF.

J is TRBJ1-5 and V is TRBV5-6; tentative D call: TRBD1 (5 bases). CDR1 is SGHDT, CDR2 YYEEEE, per germline. CDR3 length: 13 amino acids. V lost 0 bases and J 6 bases, leaving 7 bases between the germline ends. CDR3 residues: CASSLGGTQPQHF. DNA of the CDR3: TGTGCCAGCAGCTTGGGGGGGACTCAGCCCCAGCATTTT. The full variable domain, rest sourced from reference TRBV5-6 and TRBJ1-5, is DAGVTQSPTHLIKTRGQQVTLRCSPKSGHDTVSWYQQALGQGPQFIFQYYEEEERQRGNFPDRFSGHQFPNYSSELNVNALLLGDSALYLCASSLGGTQPQHFGDGTRLSIL.

V is TRBV6-6 and J is TRBJ1-1; TRBD1 matches 8 bases. Trimming cost V 8 bases and J 6 bases; bases outside gene matches: 8. CDR3 size: 13 residues. The germline V gene encodes CDR1 MNHNY and CDR2 SVGAGI (reference sequence). The CDR3 bases are TGTGCCAGCTGCCTACAGGGGGGCCCTGAAGCTTTCTTT. This sequence encodes CASCLQGGPEAFF.

J is TRBJ1-3 and V is TRBV3-1 (or the pseudogene TRBV3-2); possibly TRBD1 for D (5 bases). This CDR3 is 11 amino acids long. Per germline, CDR1 LGHDT and CDR2 YNNKEL (reference sequence). Trimming took 7 bases from V and 9 from J, leaving 10 bases between them. The CDR3 here is CASMAGRTIYF. The CDR3 region has the DNA TGTGCCAGCATGGCAGGGCGCACCATATATTTT.